This T cell receptor (beta chain) was observed in a study of cytomegalovirus exposure and HLA in healthy donors. For this clone: Its antigen is undetermined.

60 Vbeta and 13 Jbeta primers were used in PCR. Generated by immunoSEQ multiplex PCR, the TCRdb table keeps only in-frame clones and is missing some. The sample has 110,000 to 150,000 clones; around 73% are singletons. The study's findings and limits: As immune exposure information, only CMV serostatus was available. Across all donors, roughly uniform sequencing depth was an assumption of the presence/absence analyses. Reports indicated that the classifier achieved high specificity and sensitivity in diagnosing cytomegalovirus status.

V trimming: 7 bases; J trimming: 2 bases; junction bases outside the gene matches: 6. There are 14 residues in the CDR3. The V gene's germline CDR1 is SGHRS and CDR2 YFSETQ. The clonotype was recovered from a female donor in good health and CMV-seronegative. V gene TRBV5-1 combines with J gene TRBJ2-5, with TRBD2 matching over 9 bases. The sequenced material came from PBMCs. CDR3 residues: CASGAGGQQETQYF. The CDR3 DNA is TGCGCCAGCGGGGCGGGGGGGCAGCAAGAGACCCAGTACTTC.